These T cell receptor beta chains were read from a single sample in a study of cytomegalovirus exposure and HLA in healthy donors. Data came from immunoSEQ multiplex PCR; TCRdb stores just in-frame clones and leaves some out. The repertoire has hundreds of thousands of clones, 70% to 90% of them found once; the top ten carry roughly 2.3%. The sequenced sample was PBMCs. These receptors were obtained from a woman between 18 and 30 years old in good health and CMV-seronegative. Both conserved end residues are part of each CDR3. Fields, in order: D gene, J gene, V gene, clone size, CDR3 protein, CDR3 DNA. The D gene is left open where the match is weak. Not all rows give a size; the values are once, few, many and, for expanded clones, a class.

D gene: TRBD1
J gene: TRBJ2-7
V gene: TRBV11-2
clone size: .
CDR3 protein: CASSLDRGRYEQYF
CDR3 DNA: TGTGCCAGCAGCTTAGACAGGGGGCGGTACGAGCAGTACTTC

D gene: TRBD2
J gene: TRBJ2-1
V gene: TRBV12-5
clone size: .
CDR3 protein: CASGLGTSGVEQFF
CDR3 DNA: TGTGCTAGTGGTTTGGGGACTAGCGGTGTCGAGCAGTTCTTC

D gene: .
J gene: TRBJ2-7
V gene: TRBV27
clone size: .
CDR3 protein: CASSLAGIGNEQYF
CDR3 DNA: TGTGCCAGCAGTTTAGCGGGGATTGGGAACGAGCAGTACTTC

D gene: .
J gene: TRBJ2-6
V gene: TRBV29-1
clone size: .
CDR3 protein: CSVEKGSNVLTF
CDR3 DNA: TGCAGCGTTGAGAAGGGGTCCAACGTCCTGACTTTC

D gene: .
J gene: TRBJ2-7
V gene: TRBV10-3
clone size: .
CDR3 protein: CAITPEERYEQYF
CDR3 DNA: TGTGCCATCACCCCGGAGGAACGGTACGAGCAGTACTTC

D gene: .
J gene: TRBJ1-1
V gene: TRBV12-1
clone size: .
CDR3 protein: CASSWPRQGVMNTEAFF
CDR3 DNA: TGTGCCAGCAGCTGGCCGCGACAGGGGGTGATGAACACTGAAGCTTTCTTT

D gene: .
J gene: TRBJ1-1
V gene: TRBV7-6
clone size: .
CDR3 protein: CASSLAPNTEAFF
CDR3 DNA: TGTGCCAGCAGCTTAGCCCCAAACACTGAAGCTTTCTTT

D gene: .
J gene: TRBJ1-1
V gene: TRBV6-5
clone size: once
CDR3 protein: CASSPGTMVEAFF
CDR3 DNA: TGTGCCAGCAGCCCCGGGACAATGGTGGAAGCTTTCTTT

D gene: .
J gene: TRBJ1-2
V gene: TRBV12-5
clone size: .
CDR3 protein: CASGSAQWADYGYTF
CDR3 DNA: TGTGCTAGTGGGTCAGCCCAGTGGGCCGACTATGGCTACACCTTC

D gene: TRBD2
J gene: TRBJ2-5
V gene: TRBV4-2
clone size: few
CDR3 protein: CASSQGGEGETQYF
CDR3 DNA: TGTGCCAGCAGCCAGGGGGGGGAAGGGGAGACCCAGTACTTC

D gene: .
J gene: TRBJ1-3
V gene: TRBV4-1
clone size: few
CDR3 protein: CASSQDPGGSGNTIYF
CDR3 DNA: TGCGCCAGCAGCCAAGACCCGGGGGGCTCTGGAAACACCATATATTTT

D gene: TRBD2
J gene: TRBJ2-2
V gene: TRBV5-1
clone size: .
CDR3 protein: CASSSEGLAGAANTGELFF
CDR3 DNA: TGCGCCAGCAGTTCCGAGGGACTAGCGGGGGCCGCGAACACCGGGGAGCTGTTTTTT

D gene: TRBD1
J gene: TRBJ1-5
V gene: TRBV6-1
clone size: .
CDR3 protein: CASSVAGQGAGQPQHF
CDR3 DNA: TGTGCCAGCAGTGTGGCGGGACAGGGGGCGGGACAGCCCCAGCATTTT

D gene: .
J gene: TRBJ1-4
V gene: TRBV6-6
clone size: .
CDR3 protein: CATEGGVGEKLFF
CDR3 DNA: TGTGCCACCGAAGGGGGGGTAGGTGAAAAACTGTTTTTT

D gene: .
J gene: TRBJ1-1
V gene: TRBV5-4
clone size: few
CDR3 protein: CASSLTANTEAFF
CDR3 DNA: TGTGCCAGCAGTTTGACAGCTAACACTGAAGCTTTCTTT

D gene: .
J gene: TRBJ1-1
V gene: TRBV5-4
clone size: once
CDR3 protein: CASSFLDGGAFF
CDR3 DNA: TGTGCCAGCAGCTTTTTAGACGGAGGAGCTTTCTTT

D gene: TRBD2
J gene: TRBJ2-7
V gene: TRBV18
clone size: once
CDR3 protein: CASSQAGGTYEQYF
CDR3 DNA: TGTGCCAGCTCACAAGCGGGGGGTACCTACGAGCAGTACTTC

D gene: .
J gene: TRBJ1-4
V gene: TRBV5-1
clone size: .
CDR3 protein: CASSPARNEKLFF
CDR3 DNA: TGCGCCAGCAGCCCTGCGCGGAATGAAAAACTGTTTTTT

D gene: TRBD1
J gene: TRBJ1-6
V gene: TRBV9
clone size: .
CDR3 protein: CASSVETGLKSPLHF
CDR3 DNA: TGTGCCAGCAGCGTTGAGACAGGGTTGAAGTCACCCCTCCACTTT

D gene: .
J gene: TRBJ2-1
V gene: TRBV7-9
clone size: .
CDR3 protein: CASSSQELASSYNEQFF
CDR3 DNA: TGTGCCAGCAGCTCCCAAGAACTAGCAAGCTCCTACAATGAGCAGTTCTTC

D gene: .
J gene: TRBJ1-1
V gene: TRBV27
clone size: .
CDR3 protein: CASSRFGGEHNTEAFF
CDR3 DNA: TGTGCCAGCAGTCGTTTCGGGGGGGAACACAACACTGAAGCTTTCTTT

D gene: TRBD1
J gene: TRBJ2-7
V gene: TRBV18
clone size: .
CDR3 protein: CASAPRAGGDEQYF
CDR3 DNA: TGTGCCAGCGCCCCGCGGGCAGGGGGCGACGAGCAGTACTTC